This record looks at one T cell receptor (beta chain) sequence and its context. The antigen remains unidentified. There are 16 residues in the CDR3. V lost 3 bases and J lost 3, with 14 bases in between. The germline gives CDR1 MGHRA, CDR2 YSYEKL. Samples came from healthy bone marrow donors. Each donor was nominally healthy when sampled (though unrecorded immune exposures were likely). This entry comes from a study of cytomegalovirus exposure and HLA in healthy donors. Overall study findings and caveats: Later work associated 16,951 TCR beta sequences with HLA alleles at 0.05 false discovery rate.

Primers for the PCR totalled 60 Vbeta and 13 Jbeta. Measured with immunoSEQ multiplex PCR; TCRdb has only the in-frame clones, and not every one. The sample holds over 150,000 clones; roughly 80% are singletons and the top ten take less than 15%. The sample consisted of PBMCs. This TCR was sampled from a woman in her fifties or sixties in good health and CMV-seropositive. The chain has TRBV4-1 and TRBJ2-2, with a weak D call TRBD2 (6 bases). CDR3 in DNA: TGCGCCAGCAGCCAGAAAGATCGGGGGTACACCGGGGAGCTGTTTTTT. It specifies CASSQKDRGYTGELFF.